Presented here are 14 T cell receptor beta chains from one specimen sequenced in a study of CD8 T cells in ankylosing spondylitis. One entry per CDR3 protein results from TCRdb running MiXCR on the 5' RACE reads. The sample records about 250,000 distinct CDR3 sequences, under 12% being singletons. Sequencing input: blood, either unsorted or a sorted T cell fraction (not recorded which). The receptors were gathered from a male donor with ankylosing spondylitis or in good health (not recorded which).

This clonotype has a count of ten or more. The CDR3 nucleotides are TGTGCCAGCAGCGCCTCGGGACCAAATACGCAGTATTTT. As protein: CASSASGPNTQYF. V gene TRBV9 combines with J gene TRBJ2-3; the D gene could be TRBD1 or TRBD2 (5 bases each). The V end was cut by 3 bases, the J end by 7 bases, with 12 bases between. CDR1 and CDR2 (germline): SGDLS, YYNGEE. The CDR3 totals 13 residues.

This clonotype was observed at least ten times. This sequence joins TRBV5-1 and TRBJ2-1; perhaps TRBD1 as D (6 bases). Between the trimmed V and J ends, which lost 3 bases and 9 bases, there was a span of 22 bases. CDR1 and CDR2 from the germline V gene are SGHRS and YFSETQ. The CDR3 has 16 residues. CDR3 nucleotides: TGCGCCAGCAGCTCAGGGGCTGGGACGTCGGTGTTTGAGCAGTTCTTC. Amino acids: CASSSGAGTSVFEQFF.

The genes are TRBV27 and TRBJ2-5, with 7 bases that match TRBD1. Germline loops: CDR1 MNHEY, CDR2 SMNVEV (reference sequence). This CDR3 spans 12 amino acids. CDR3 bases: TGTGCAAACAGGGGATCAGAGGAGACCCAGTACTTC. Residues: CANRGSEETQYF.

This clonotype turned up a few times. The chain's CDR3 is CAWSASVAEAFF. For the CDR3, the DNA is TGTGCCTGGAGTGCATCAGTAGCTGAAGCTTTCTTT. This rearrangement joins TRBV30 to TRBJ1-1; D is ambiguous. This CDR3 spans 12 amino acids. Germline lookup yields CDR1 GTSNPN and CDR2 SVGIG (reference sequence). V lost 1 base to trimming and J lost 6 bases, with 9 bases between them. Combining the CDR3 with reference TRBV30 and TRBJ1-1 gives the whole variable domain SQTIHQWPATLVQPVGSPLSLECTVEGTSNPNLYWYRQAAGRGLQLLFYSVGIGQISSEVPQNLSASRPQDRQFILSSKKLLLSDSGFYLCAWSASVAEAFFGQGTRLTVV.

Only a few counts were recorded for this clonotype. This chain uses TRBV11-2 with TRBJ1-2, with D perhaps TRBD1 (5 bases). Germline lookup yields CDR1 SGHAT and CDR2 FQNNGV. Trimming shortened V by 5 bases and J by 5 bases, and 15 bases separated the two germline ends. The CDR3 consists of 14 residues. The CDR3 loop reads CASSTALGVYGYTF. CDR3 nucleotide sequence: TGTGCCAGCAGCACGGCCCTGGGGGTTTATGGCTACACCTTC.

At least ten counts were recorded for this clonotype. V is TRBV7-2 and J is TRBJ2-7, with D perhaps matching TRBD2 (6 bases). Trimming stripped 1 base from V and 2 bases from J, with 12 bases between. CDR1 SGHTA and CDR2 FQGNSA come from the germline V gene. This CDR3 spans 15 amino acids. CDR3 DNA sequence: TGTGCCAGCAGCTTAGGGCGGGGAACCACCTACGAGCAGTACTTC. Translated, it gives CASSLGRGTTYEQYF.

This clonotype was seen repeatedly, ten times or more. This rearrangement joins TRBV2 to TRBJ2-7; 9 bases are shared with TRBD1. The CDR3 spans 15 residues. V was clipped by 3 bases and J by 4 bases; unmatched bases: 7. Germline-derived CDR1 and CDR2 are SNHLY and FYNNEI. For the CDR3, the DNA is TGTGCCAGCAGTGATACTGACAGGGGGGGTTACGAGCAGTACTTC. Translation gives CASSDTDRGGYEQYF.

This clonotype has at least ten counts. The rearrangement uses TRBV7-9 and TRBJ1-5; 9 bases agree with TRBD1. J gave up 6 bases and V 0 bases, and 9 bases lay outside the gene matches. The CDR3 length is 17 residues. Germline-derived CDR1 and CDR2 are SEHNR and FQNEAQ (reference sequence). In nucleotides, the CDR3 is TGTGCCAGCAGCTTAGCGGGGACAGGGAGGTCGGGTCAGCCCCAGCATTTT. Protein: CASSLAGTGRSGQPQHF.

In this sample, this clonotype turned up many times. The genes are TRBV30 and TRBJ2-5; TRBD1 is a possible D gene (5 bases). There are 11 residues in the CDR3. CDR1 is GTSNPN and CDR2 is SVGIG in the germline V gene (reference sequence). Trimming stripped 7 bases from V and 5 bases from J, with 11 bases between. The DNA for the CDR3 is TGTGCCTTCTGGGGCCAGGAGACCCAGTACTTC. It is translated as CAFWGQETQYF.

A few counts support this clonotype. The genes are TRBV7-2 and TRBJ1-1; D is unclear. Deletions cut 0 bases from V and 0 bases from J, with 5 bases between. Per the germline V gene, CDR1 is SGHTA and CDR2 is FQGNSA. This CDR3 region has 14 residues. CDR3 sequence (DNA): TGTGCCAGCAGCTTAGCCAGGTTGAACACTGAAGCTTTCTTT. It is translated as CASSLARLNTEAFF.

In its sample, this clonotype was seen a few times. Here the CDR3 reads CASSESGLADYEQYF. DNA of the CDR3: TGTGCCAGCAGTGAATCGGGACTAGCGGACTACGAGCAGTACTTC. The chain links TRBV27 to TRBJ2-7; 11 bases match TRBD2. Germline V gives CDR1 MNHEY, CDR2 SMNVEV (reference sequence). The V gene end was trimmed by 5 bases and the J gene end by 3 bases; junction bases not matched to a gene: 6. CDR3 size: 15 residues.

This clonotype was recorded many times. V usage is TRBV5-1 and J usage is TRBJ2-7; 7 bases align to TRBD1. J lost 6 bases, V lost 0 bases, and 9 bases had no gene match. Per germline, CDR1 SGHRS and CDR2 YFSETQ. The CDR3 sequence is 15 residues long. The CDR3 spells CASSLEGQPAGEQYF. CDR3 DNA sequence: TGCGCCAGCAGCTTGGAGGGACAGCCCGCCGGCGAGCAGTACTTC.

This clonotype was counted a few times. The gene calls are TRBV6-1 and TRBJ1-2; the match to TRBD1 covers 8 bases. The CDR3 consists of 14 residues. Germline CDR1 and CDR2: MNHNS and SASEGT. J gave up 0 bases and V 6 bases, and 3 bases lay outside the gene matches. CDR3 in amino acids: CASRGQAANYGYTF. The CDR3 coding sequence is TGTGCCAGCAGGGGACAGGCAGCTAACTATGGCTACACCTTC.

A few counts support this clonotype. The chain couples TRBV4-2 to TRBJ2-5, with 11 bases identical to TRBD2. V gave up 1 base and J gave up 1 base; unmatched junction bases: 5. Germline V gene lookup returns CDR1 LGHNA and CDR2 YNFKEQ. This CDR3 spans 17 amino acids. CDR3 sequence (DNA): TGTGCCAGCAGCCAAGGCGGTAGCGGGAGGGTCCAAGAGACCCAGTACTTC. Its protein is CASSQGGSGRVQETQYF.